The present T cell receptor (beta chain) was sequenced within a study of blood T cell repertoires in COVID-19. The overall study: The cDNA or gDNA used as material had been derived from T cells, B-cell-depleted T cells, or PBMCs.

The V and J ends lost 7 bases and 7 bases respectively, with 14 bases between them. CDR1 is SNHLY and CDR2 is FYNNEI in the germline V gene. The CDR3 is 14 residues long. TCRdb's copy holds only in-frame clones and misses some; the assay was immunoSEQ multiplex PCR. This table holds approximately 500,000 clones, 85% to 90% found once. The receptor's source is a woman in her 50s with COVID-19, enrolled during active disease. The specimen sequenced was peripheral blood. This chain links TRBV2 with TRBJ1-6; possibly TRBD1 for D (6 bases). CDR3 sequence: CASTYRAENSPLHF. DNA of the CDR3: TGTGCCAGCACGTACAGGGCCGAAAATTCACCCCTCCACTTT. The variable domain in full, completed from reference TRBV2 and TRBJ1-6, reads EPEVTQTPSHQVTQMGQEVILRCVPISNHLYFYWYRQILGQKVEFLVSFYNNEISEKSEIFDDQFSVERPDGSNFTLKIRSTKLEDSAMYFCASTYRAENSPLHFGNGTRLTVT.